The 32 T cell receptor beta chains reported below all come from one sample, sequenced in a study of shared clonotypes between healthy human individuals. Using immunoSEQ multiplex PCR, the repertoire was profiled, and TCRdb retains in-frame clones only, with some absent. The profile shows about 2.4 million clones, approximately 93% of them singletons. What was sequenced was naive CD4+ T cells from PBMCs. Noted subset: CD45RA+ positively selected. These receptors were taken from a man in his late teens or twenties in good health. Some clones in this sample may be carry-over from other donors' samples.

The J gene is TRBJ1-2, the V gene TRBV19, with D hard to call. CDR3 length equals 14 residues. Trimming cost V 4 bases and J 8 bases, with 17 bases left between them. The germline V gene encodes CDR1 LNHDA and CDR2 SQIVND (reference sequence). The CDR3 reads CASSTYPTRLGYTF. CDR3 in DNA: TGTGCCAGTAGTACTTACCCGACCCGATTGGGCTACACCTTC.

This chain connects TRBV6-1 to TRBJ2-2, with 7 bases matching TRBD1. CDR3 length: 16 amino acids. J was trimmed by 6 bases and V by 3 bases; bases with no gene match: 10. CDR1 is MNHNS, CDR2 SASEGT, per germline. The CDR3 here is CASSEIGPGGPGELFF. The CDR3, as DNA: TGTGCCAGCAGTGAGATCGGGCCAGGGGGTCCCGGGGAGCTGTTTTTT.

The CDR3 nucleotides are TGTGCCAGCAGTTGGACTCCCGAAGGTTCTGAGCAGTTCTTC. Protein sequence: CASSWTPEGSEQFF. V gene TRBV6-1 combines with J gene TRBJ2-1; maybe TRBD2 (5 bases). The V gene's germline CDR1 is MNHNS and CDR2 SASEGT. CDR3 length equals 14 residues. V lost 5 bases to trimming and J lost 9 bases, with 17 bases between them.

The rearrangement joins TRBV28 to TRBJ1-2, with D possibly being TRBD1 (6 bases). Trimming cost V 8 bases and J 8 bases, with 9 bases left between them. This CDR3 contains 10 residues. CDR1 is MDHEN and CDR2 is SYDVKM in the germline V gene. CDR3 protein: CASSGVGYTF. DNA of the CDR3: TGTGCCAGCTCAGGGGTAGGCTACACCTTC.

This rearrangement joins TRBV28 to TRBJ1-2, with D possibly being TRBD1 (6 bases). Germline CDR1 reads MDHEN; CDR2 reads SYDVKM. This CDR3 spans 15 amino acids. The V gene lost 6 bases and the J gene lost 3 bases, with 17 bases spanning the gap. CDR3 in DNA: TGTGCCAGCAGCTCTTCTAACAGGGTTGACTATGGCTACACCTTC. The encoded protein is CASSSSNRVDYGYTF.

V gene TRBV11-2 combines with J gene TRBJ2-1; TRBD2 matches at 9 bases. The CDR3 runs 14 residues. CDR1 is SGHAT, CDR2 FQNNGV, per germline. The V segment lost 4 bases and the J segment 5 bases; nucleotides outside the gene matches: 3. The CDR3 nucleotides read TGTGCCAGCAGCTCGACTAGCGGCCACAATGAGCAGTTCTTC. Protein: CASSSTSGHNEQFF. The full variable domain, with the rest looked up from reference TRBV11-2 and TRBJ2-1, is EAGVAQSPRYKIIEKRQSVAFWCNPISGHATLYWYQQILGQGPKLLIQFQNNGVVDDSQLPKDRFSAERLKGVDSTLKIQPAKLEDSAVYLCASSSTSGHNEQFFGPGTRLTVL.

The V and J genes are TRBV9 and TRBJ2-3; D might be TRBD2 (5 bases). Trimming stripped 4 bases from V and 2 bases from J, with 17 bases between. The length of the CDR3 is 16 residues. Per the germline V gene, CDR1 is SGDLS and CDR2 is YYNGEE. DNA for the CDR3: TGTGCCAGCAGCCCCACCCAGCGGAAGTTCACAGATACGCAGTATTTT. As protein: CASSPTQRKFTDTQYF.

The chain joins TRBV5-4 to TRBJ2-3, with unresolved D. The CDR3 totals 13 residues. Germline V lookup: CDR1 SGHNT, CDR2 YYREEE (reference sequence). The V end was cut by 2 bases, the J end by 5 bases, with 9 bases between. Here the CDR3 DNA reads TGTGCCAGCAGCTTCCCCTCCGAAGATACGCAGTATTTT. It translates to CASSFPSEDTQYF.

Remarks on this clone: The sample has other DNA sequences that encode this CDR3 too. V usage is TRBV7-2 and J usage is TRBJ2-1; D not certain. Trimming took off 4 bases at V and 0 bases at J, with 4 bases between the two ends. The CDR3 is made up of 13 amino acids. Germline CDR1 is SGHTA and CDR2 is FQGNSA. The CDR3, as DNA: TGTGCCAGCAGCTCCAGCTCCTACAATGAGCAGTTCTTC. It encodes CASSSSSYNEQFF.

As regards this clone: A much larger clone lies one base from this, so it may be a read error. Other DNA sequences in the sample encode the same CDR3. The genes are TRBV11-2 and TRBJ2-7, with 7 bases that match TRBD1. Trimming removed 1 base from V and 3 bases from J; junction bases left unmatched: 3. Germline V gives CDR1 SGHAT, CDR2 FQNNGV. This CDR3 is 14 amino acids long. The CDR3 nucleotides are TGTGCCAGCAGCTTAGGGCCAGGGGGCTACGAGCAGTACTTC. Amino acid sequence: CASSLGPGGYEQYF.

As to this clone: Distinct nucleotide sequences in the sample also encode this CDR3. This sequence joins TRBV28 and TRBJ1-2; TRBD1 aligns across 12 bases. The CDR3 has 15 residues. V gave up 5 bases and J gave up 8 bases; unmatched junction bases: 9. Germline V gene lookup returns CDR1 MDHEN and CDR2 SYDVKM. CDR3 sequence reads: CASSIPGQGARGYTF. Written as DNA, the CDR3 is TGTGCCAGCAGTATACCGGGACAGGGGGCGCGGGGCTACACCTTC.

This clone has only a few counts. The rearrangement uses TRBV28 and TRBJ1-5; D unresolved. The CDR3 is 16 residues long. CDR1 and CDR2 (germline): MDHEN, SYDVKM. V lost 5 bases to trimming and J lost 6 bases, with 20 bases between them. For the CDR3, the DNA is TGTGCCAGCAGTATCTCGGCAGGCTGGTCGGGTCAGCCCCAGCATTTT. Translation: CASSISAGWSGQPQHF.

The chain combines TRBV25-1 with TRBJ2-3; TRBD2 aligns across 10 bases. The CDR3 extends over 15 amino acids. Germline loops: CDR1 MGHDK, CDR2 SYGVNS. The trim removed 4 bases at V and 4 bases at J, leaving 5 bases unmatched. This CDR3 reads CASSGLAGASDTQYF. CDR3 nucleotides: TGTGCCAGCAGTGGCCTAGCGGGAGCGTCAGATACGCAGTATTTT.

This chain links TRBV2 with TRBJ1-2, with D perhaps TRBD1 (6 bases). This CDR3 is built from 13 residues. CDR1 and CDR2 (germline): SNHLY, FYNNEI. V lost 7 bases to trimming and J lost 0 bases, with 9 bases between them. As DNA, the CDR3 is TGTGCCAGCACCCGGGACACTAACTATGGCTACACCTTC. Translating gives CASTRDTNYGYTF.

CDR3 sequence: CASSKGTAGTDTQYF. CDR3 in DNA: TGTGCCAGCAGCAAAGGGACAGCGGGCACAGATACGCAGTATTTT. The V gene is TRBV7-2, the J gene TRBJ2-3; TRBD1 aligns across 7 bases. Trimming removed 5 bases from V and 1 base from J; junction bases left unmatched: 6. CDR3 length: 15 residues. Germline values: CDR1 SGHTA, CDR2 FQGNSA.

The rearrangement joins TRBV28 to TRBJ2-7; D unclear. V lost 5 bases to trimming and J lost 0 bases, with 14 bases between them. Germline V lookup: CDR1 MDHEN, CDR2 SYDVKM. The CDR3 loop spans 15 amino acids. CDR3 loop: CASSPVKGYSYEQYF. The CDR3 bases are TGTGCCAGCAGTCCCGTTAAGGGCTACTCCTACGAGCAGTACTTC.

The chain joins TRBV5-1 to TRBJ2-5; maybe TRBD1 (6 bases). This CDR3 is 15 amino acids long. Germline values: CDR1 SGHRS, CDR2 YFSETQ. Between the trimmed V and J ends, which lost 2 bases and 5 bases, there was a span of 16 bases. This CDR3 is CASSFLPTGRETQYF. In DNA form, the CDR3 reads TGCGCCAGCAGCTTTCTACCCACAGGGCGGGAGACCCAGTACTTC.

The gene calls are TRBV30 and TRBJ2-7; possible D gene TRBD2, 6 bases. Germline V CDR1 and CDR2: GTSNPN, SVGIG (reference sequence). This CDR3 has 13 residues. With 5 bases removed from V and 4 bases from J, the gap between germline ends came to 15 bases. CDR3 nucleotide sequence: TGTGCCTGGGGTAAGACTAGAACATACGAGCAGTACTTC. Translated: CAWGKTRTYEQYF.

The CDR3, as DNA: TGTGCCAGCAGCTCTACCTTCGACAGGGACGAGCAGTACTTC. Translating gives CASSSTFDRDEQYF. The chain uses TRBV11-1 and TRBJ2-7; 7 nucleotides align to TRBD1. The V gene's germline CDR1 is SGHAT and CDR2 FQDESV (reference sequence). Trimming took 4 bases from V and 5 from J; bases not matched to a gene: 8. There are 14 residues in the CDR3. The full variable domain, rest sourced from reference TRBV11-1 and TRBJ2-7, is EAEVAQSPRYKITEKSQAVAFWCDPISGHATLYWYRQILGQGPELLVQFQDESVVDDSQLPKDRFSAERLKGVDSTLKIQPAELGDSAMYLCASSSTFDRDEQYFGPGTRLTVT.

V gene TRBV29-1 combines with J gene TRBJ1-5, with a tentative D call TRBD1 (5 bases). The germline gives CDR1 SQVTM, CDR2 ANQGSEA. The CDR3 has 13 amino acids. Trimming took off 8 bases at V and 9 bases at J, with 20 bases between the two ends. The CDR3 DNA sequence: TGCAGCCCCCTGGGGGAGGATGACTCGCCCCAGCATTTT. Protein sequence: CSPLGEDDSPQHF.

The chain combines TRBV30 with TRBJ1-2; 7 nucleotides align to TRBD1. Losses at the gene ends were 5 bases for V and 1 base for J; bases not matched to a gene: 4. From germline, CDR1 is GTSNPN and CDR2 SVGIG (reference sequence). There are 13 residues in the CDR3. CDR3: CAWGTAYNYGYTF. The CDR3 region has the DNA TGTGCCTGGGGGACAGCGTATAACTATGGCTACACCTTC.

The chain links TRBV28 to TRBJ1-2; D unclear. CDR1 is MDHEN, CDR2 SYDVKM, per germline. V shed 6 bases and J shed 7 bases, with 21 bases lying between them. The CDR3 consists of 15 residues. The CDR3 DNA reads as TGTGCCAGCAGGGGTAACCCGGGTCCTATCGTTGGCTACACCTTC. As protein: CASRGNPGPIVGYTF.

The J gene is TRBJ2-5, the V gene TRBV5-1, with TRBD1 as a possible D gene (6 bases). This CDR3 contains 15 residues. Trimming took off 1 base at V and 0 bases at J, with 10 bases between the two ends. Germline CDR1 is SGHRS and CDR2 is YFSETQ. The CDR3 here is CASSLLQGNQETQYF. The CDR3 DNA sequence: TGCGCCAGCAGCTTGTTACAGGGCAACCAAGAGACCCAGTACTTC.

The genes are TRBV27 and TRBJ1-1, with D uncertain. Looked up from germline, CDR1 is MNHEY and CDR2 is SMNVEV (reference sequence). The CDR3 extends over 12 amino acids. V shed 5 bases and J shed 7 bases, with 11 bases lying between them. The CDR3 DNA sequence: TGTGCCAGCAGTCGGTACGGACTTGAAGCTTTCTTT. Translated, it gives CASSRYGLEAFF.

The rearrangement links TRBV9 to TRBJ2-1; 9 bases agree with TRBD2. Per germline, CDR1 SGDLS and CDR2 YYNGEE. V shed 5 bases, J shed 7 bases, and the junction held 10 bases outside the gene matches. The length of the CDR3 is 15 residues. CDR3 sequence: CASSGRAGGWNEQFF. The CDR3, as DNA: TGTGCCAGCAGTGGCAGGGCGGGAGGGTGGAATGAGCAGTTCTTC.

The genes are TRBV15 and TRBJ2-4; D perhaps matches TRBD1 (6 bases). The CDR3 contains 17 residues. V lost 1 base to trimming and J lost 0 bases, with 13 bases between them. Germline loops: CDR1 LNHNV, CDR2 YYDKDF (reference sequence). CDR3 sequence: CATSRVSGQQAKNIQYF. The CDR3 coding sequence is TGTGCCACCAGCAGAGTATCAGGACAGCAAGCCAAAAACATTCAGTACTTC.

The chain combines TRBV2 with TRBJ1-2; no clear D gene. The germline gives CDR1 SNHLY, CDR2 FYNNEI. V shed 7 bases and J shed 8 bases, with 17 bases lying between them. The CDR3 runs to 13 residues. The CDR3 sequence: CASKKGQALGYTF. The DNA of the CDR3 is TGTGCCAGCAAGAAAGGCCAAGCTTTGGGCTACACCTTC.

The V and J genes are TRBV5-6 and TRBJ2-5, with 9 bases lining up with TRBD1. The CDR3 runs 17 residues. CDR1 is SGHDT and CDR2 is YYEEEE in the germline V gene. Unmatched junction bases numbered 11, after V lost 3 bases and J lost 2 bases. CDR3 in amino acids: CASSWVGTGNDQETQYF. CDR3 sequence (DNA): TGTGCCAGCAGCTGGGTGGGGACAGGGAACGATCAAGAGACCCAGTACTTC. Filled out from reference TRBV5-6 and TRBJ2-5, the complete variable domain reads DAGVTQSPTHLIKTRGQQVTLRCSPKSGHDTVSWYQQALGQGPQFIFQYYEEEERQRGNFPDRFSGHQFPNYSSELNVNALLLGDSALYLCASSWVGTGNDQETQYFGPGTRLLVL.

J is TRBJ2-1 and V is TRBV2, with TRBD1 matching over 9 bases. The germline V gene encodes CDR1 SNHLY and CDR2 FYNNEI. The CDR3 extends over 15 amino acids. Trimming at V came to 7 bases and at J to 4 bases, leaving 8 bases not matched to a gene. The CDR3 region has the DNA TGTGCCAGCATGCCCGGACAGGGGTCTTACAATGAGCAGTTCTTC. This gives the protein CASMPGQGSYNEQFF.

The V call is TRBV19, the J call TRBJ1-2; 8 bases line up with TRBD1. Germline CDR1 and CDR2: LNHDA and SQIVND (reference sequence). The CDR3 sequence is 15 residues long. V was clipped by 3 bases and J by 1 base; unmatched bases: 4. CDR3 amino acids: CASSIQGAGNYGYTF. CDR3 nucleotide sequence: TGTGCCAGTAGTATTCAGGGGGCCGGTAACTATGGCTACACCTTC.

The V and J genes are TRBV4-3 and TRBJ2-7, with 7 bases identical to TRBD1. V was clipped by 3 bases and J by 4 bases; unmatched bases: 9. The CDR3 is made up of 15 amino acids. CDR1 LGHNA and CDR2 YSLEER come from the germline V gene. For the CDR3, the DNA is TGCGCCAGCAGCCAGGGTCCGGGACAGACGTACGAGCAGTACTTC. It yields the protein CASSQGPGQTYEQYF.

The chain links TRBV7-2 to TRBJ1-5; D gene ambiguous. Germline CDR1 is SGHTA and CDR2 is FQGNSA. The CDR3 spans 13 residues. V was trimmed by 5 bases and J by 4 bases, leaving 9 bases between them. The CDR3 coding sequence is TGTGCCAGCAGCACCCAAATAAATCAGCCCCAGCATTTT. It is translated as CASSTQINQPQHF.